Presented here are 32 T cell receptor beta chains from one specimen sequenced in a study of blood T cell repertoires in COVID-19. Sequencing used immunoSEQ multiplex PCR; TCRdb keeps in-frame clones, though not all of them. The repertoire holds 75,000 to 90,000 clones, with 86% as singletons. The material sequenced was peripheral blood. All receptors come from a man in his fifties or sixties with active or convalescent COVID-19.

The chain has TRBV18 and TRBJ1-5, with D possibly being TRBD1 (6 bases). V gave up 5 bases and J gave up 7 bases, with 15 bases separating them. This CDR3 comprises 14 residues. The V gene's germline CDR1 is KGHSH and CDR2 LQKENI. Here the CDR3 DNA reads TGTGCCAGCTCAACGGACAGTGAGGGCCAGCCCCAGCATTTT. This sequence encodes CASSTDSEGQPQHF. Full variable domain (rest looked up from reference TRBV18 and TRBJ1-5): NAGVMQNPRHLVRRRGQEARLRCSPMKGHSHVYWYRQLPEEGLKFMVYLQKENIIDESGMPKERFSAEFPKEGPSILRIQQVVRGDSAAYFCASSTDSEGQPQHFGDGTRLSIL.

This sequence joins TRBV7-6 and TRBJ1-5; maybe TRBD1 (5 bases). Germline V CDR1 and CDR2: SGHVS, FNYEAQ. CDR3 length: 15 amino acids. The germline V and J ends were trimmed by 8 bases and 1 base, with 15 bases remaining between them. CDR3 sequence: CASSLGGESNQPQHF. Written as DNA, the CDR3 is TGTGCCAGCTCTCTCGGAGGGGAAAGCAATCAGCCCCAGCATTTT.

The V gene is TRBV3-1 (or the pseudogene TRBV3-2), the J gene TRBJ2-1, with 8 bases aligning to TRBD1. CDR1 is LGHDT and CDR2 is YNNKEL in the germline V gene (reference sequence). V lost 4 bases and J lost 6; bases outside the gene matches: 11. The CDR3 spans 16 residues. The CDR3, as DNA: TGTGCCAGCAGCCCAGCGGGCCAGGGGGCGAGCAATGAGCAGTTCTTC. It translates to CASSPAGQGASNEQFF.

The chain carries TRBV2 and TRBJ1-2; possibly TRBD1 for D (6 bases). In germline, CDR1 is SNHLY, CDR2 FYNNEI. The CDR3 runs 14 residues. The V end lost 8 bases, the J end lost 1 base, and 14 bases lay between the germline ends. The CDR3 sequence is CASHDRTRNYGYTF. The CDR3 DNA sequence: TGTGCCAGCCACGACAGGACTCGTAACTATGGCTACACCTTC.

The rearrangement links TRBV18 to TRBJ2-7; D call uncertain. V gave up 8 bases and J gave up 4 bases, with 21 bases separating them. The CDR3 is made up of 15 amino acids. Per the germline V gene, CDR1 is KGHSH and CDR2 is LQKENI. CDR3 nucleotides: TGTGCCAGCACACAAACCCCAACAGTGGCATACGAGCAGTACTTC. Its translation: CASTQTPTVAYEQYF.

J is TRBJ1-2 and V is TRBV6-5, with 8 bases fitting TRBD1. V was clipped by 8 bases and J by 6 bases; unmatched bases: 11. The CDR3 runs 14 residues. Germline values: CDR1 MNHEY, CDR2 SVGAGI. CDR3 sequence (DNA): TGTGCCAGCTCTAAAATGACAGGGGATGATGGCTACACCTTC. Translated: CASSKMTGDDGYTF.

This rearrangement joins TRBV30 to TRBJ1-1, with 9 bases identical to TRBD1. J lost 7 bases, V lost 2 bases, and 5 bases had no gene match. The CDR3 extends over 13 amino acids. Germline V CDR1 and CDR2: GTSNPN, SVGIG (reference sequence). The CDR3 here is CAWSRGQGFEAFF. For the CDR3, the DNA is TGTGCCTGGAGTCGGGGACAGGGATTTGAAGCTTTCTTT.

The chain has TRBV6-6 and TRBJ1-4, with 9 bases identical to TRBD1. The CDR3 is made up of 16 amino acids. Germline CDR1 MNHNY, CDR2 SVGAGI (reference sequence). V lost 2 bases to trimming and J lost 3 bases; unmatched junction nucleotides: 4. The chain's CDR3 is CASSYRGQGPNEKLFF. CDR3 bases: TGTGCCAGCAGTTACCGCGGACAGGGGCCTAATGAAAAACTGTTTTTT.

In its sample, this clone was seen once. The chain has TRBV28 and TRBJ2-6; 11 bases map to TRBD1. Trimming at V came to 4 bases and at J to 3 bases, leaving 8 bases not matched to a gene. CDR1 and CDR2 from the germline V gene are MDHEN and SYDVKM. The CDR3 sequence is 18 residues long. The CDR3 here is CASSSGQGARSGANVLTF. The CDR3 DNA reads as TGTGCCAGCAGTTCAGGACAGGGGGCGCGAAGTGGGGCCAACGTCCTGACTTTC.

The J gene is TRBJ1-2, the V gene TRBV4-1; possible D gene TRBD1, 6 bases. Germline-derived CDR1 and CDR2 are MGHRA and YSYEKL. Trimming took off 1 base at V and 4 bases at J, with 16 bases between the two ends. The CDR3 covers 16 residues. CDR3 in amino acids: CASSQGGRGGGYGYTF. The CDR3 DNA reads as TGCGCCAGCAGCCAAGGAGGCAGGGGAGGGGGCTATGGCTACACCTTC.

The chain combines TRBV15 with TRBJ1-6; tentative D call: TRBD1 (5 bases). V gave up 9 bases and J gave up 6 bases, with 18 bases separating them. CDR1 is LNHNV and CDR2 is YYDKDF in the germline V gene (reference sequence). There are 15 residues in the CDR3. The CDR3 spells CATLPAGGVNSPLHF. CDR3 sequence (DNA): TGTGCCACTCTCCCGGCCGGGGGAGTTAATTCACCCCTCCACTTT.

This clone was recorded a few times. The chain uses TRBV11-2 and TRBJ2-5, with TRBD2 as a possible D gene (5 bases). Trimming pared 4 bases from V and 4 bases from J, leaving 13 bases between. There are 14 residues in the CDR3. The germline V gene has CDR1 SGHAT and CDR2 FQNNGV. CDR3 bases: TGTGCCAGCAGCTCACCAAGGGCGGGAGAGACCCAGTACTTC. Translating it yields CASSSPRAGETQYF.

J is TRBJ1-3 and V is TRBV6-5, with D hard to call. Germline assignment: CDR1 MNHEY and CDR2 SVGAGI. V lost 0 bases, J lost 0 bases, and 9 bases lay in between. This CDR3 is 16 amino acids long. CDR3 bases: TGTGCCAGCAGTTACTCGAATAGTCCCTCTGGAAACACCATATATTTT. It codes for CASSYSNSPSGNTIYF.

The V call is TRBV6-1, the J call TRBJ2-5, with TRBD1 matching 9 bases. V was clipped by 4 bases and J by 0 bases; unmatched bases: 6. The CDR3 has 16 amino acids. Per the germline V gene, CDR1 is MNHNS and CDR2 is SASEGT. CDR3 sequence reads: CASSVGDRAYQETQYF. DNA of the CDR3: TGTGCCAGCAGTGTCGGGGACAGGGCATACCAAGAGACCCAGTACTTC.

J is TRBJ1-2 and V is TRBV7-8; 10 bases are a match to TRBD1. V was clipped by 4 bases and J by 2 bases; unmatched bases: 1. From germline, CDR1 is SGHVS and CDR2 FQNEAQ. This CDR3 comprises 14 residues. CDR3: CASSWTGGNYGYTF. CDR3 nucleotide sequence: TGTGCCAGCAGCTGGACAGGGGGGAACTATGGCTACACCTTC.

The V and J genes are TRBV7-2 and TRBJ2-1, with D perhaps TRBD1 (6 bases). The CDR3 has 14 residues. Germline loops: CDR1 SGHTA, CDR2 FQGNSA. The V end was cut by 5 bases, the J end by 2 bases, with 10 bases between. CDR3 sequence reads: CASSRTETYNEQFF. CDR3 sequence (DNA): TGTGCCAGCAGCCGGACAGAAACCTACAATGAGCAGTTCTTC.

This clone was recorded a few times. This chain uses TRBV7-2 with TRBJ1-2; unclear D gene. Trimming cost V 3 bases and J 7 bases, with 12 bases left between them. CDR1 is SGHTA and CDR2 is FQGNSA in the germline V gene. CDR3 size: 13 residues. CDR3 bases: TGTGCCAGCAGCTTGGCGGTGTTGGCTGGCTACACCTTC. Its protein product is CASSLAVLAGYTF.

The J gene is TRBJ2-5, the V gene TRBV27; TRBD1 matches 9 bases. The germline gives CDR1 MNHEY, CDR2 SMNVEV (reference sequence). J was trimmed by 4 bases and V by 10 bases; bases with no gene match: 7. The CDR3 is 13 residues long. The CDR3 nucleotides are TGTGCCAATAAGACAGGGGGGTTAGAGACCCAGTACTTC. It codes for CANKTGGLETQYF.

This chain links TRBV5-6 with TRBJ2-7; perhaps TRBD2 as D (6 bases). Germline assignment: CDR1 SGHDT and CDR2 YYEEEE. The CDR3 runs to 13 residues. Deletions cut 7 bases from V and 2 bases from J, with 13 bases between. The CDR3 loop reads CASQAGRTYEQYV. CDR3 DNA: TGTGCCAGCCAAGCAGGGAGGACCTACGAGCAGTACGTC.

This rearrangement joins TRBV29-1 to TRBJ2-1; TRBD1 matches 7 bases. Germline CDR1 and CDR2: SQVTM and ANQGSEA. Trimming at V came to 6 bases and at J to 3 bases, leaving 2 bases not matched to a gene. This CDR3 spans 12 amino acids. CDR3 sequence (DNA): TGCAGCGTGGGGGACAGCTACAATGAGCAGTTCTTC. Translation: CSVGDSYNEQFF.

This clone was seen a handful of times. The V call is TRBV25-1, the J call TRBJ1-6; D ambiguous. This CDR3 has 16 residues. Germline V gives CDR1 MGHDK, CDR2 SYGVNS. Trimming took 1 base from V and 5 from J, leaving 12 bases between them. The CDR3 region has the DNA TGTGCCAGCAGTGAATCCCGGGTTTGGAATAATTCACCCCTCCACTTT. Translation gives CASSESRVWNNSPLHF.

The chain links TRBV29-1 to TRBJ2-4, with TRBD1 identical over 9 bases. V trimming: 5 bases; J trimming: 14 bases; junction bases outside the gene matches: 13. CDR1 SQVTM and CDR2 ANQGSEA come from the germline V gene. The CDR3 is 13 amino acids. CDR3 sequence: CSVWDREAILEYF. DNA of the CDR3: TGCAGCGTTTGGGACAGGGAGGCGATTTTGGAGTACTTC.

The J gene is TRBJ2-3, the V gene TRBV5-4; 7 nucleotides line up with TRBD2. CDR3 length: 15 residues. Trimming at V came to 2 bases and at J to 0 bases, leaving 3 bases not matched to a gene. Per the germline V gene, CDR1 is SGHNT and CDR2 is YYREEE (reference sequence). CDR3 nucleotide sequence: TGTGCCAGCAGCTTTAAAGCGGGGAGCACAGATACGCAGTATTTT. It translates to CASSFKAGSTDTQYF.

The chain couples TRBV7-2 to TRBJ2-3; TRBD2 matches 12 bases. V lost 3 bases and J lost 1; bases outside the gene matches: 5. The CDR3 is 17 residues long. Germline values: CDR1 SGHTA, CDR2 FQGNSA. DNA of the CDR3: TGTGCCAGCAGCTTTGGACTAGCGGGGAGGGGCACAGATACGCAGTATTTT. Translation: CASSFGLAGRGTDTQYF.

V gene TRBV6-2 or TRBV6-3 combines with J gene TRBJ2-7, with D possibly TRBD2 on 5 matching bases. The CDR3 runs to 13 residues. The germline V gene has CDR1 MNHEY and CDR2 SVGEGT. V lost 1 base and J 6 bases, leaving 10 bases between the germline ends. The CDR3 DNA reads TGTGCCAGCAGTTACTTTACAGAGGGCGAGCAGTACTTC. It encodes CASSYFTEGEQYF.

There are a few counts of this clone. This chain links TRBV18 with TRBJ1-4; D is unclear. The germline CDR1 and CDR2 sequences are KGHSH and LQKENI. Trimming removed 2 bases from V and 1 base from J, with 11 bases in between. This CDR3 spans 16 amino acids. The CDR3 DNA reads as TGTGCCAGCTCACCAAGGAGGGTGGGAACTAATGAAAAACTGTTTTTT. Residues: CASSPRRVGTNEKLFF.

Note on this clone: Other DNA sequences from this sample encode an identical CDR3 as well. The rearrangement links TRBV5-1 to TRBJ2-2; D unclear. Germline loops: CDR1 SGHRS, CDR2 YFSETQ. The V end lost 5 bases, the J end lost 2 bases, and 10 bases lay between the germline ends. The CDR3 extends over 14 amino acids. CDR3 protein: CASRVTLNTGELFF. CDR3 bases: TGCGCCAGCAGGGTTACTCTTAACACCGGGGAGCTGTTTTTT.

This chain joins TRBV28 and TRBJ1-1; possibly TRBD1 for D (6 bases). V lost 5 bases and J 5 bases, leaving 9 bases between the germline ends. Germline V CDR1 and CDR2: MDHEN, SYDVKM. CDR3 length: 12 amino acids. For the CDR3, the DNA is TGTGCCAGCAGTACAGGGTGGACTGAAGCTTTCTTT. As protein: CASSTGWTEAFF. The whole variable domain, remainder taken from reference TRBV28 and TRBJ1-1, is DVKVTQSSRYLVKRTGEKVFLECVQDMDHENMFWYRQDPGLGLRLIYFSYDVKMKEKGDIPEGYSVSREKKERFSLILESASTNQTSMYLCASSTGWTEAFFGQGTRLTVV.

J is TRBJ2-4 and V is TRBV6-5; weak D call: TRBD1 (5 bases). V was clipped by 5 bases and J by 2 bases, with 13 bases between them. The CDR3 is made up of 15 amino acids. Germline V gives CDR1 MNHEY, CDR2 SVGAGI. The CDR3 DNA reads TGTGCCAGCAGTCCCCTTCAGGGTTCCAAAAACATTCAGTACTTC. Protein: CASSPLQGSKNIQYF.

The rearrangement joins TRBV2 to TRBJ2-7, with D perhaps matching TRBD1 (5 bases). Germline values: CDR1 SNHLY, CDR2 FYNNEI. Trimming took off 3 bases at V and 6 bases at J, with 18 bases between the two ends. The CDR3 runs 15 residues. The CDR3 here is CASSDSAGYGSEQYV. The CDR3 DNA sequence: TGTGCCAGCAGTGACTCGGCAGGGTATGGGTCCGAGCAGTACGTC.

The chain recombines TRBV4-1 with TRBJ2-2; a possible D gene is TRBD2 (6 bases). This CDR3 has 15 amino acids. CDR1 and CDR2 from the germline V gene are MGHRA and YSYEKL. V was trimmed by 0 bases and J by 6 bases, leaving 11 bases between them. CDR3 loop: CASSQDPGVAGELFF. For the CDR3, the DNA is TGCGCCAGCAGCCAAGATCCGGGAGTAGCCGGGGAGCTGTTTTTT.

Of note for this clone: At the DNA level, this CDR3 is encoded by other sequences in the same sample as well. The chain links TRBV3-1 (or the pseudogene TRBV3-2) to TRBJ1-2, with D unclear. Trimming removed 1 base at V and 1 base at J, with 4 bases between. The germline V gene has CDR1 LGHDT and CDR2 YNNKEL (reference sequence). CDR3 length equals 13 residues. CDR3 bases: TGTGCCAGCAGCCAAGGAGTTAACTATGGCTACACCTTC. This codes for CASSQGVNYGYTF.